The T cell receptor (beta chain) under discussion was sequenced for a study of blood T cell repertoires in COVID-19. Study at large: The analysed material was cDNA or gDNA that came from T cells, B-cell-depleted T cells, or PBMCs.

Clones were read by immunoSEQ multiplex PCR, and TCRdb kept only the in-frame ones, dropping some. The data contain about 130,000 clones, less than 90% of them singletons. The V gene's germline CDR1 is LGHDT and CDR2 YNNKEL (reference sequence). This CDR3 spans 12 amino acids. Trimming pared 4 bases from V and 5 bases from J, leaving 8 bases between. The rearrangement links TRBV3-1 (or the pseudogene TRBV3-2) to TRBJ2-5, with D unclear. Source material: peripheral blood. The TCR comes from an elderly man with active or convalescent COVID-19. Here the CDR3 DNA reads TGTGCCAGCAGCCCTCTCGGGGAGACCCAGTACTTC. Residues: CASSPLGETQYF.